This passage covers 27 T cell receptor beta chains from one sample sequenced in a study of graft-versus-host responses after intestinal transplantation. Their antigens are not known. Profiled with immunoSEQ multiplex PCR; TCRdb holds only in-frame clones, not every one. The sample holds under 150,000 clones; approximately 90% are singletons and the top ten take approximately 0.18%. Here the sequenced sample was unstimulated CD4+ T cells sorted from spleen or lymph node cells, taken before intestinal transplant. Receptors originate from a human donor who received an intestinal transplant.

This clone was seen a few times. Its ends do not fully match the called genes, so a read error is possible. V gene TRBV30 combines with J gene TRBJ1-4; D not resolved. Per the germline V gene, CDR1 is GTSNPN and CDR2 is SVGIG (reference sequence). CDR3 length equals 16 residues. The CDR3 here is CAWGVRQTATNEKLFF. CDR3 coding DNA: TGTGCCTGGGGTGTTCGTCAGACTGCAACTAATGAAAAACTGTTTTTT.

The V call is TRBV5-1, the J call TRBJ2-7, with D possibly TRBD2 on 6 matching bases. The germline gives CDR1 SGHRS, CDR2 YFSETQ. The CDR3 consists of 13 residues. V lost 7 bases, J lost 5 bases, and 16 bases lay in between. CDR3 bases: TGCGCCAGCGGAACGGGAGTCGGGAACGAGCAGTACTTC. It encodes CASGTGVGNEQYF.

This chain uses TRBV5-6 with TRBJ1-1, with no clear D. This CDR3 is built from 15 residues. V was pared by 4 bases and J by 4 bases, with 17 bases between. Germline lookup yields CDR1 SGHDT and CDR2 YYEEEE. Here the CDR3 reads CASSTTGSWGTEAFF. CDR3 coding DNA: TGTGCCAGCAGCACTACGGGATCCTGGGGCACTGAAGCTTTCTTT.

The chain links TRBV7-9 to TRBJ1-4; weak D call: TRBD1 (6 bases). V lost 1 base and J lost 5, with 11 bases in between. The CDR3 totals 15 residues. Per the germline V gene, CDR1 is SEHNR and CDR2 is FQNEAQ (reference sequence). CDR3 residues: CASSLGRGVNEKLFF. CDR3 nucleotide sequence: TGTGCCAGCAGCTTAGGCAGGGGCGTGAATGAAAAACTGTTTTTT.

The V gene is TRBV6-5, the J gene TRBJ2-5; 9 bases line up with TRBD1. After removal of 5 bases from V and 3 bases from J, the junction contained 7 bases not matched to a gene. The CDR3 runs 15 residues. The germline gives CDR1 MNHEY, CDR2 SVGAGI. The CDR3: CASSHPGQGKETQYF. The CDR3 coding sequence is TGTGCCAGCAGTCACCCGGGACAGGGTAAAGAGACCCAGTACTTC.

The chain couples TRBV15 to TRBJ2-5, with D possibly being TRBD2 (5 bases). The CDR3 contains 15 residues. Trimming pared 1 base from V and 1 base from J, leaving 10 bases between. Germline CDR1 LNHNV, CDR2 YYDKDF (reference sequence). CDR3 amino acids: CATSRVVGVQETQYF. The CDR3 DNA follows: TGTGCCACCAGCAGAGTCGTCGGGGTCCAAGAGACCCAGTACTTC.

The chain combines TRBV29-1 with TRBJ2-1; D possibly corresponds to TRBD2 (6 bases). Germline V CDR1 and CDR2: SQVTM, ANQGSEA. V lost 5 bases and J lost 8, with 13 bases in between. The CDR3 consists of 12 residues. CDR3 region: CSVLGGADEQFF. The CDR3 DNA is TGCAGCGTTTTAGGCGGGGCCGATGAGCAGTTCTTC.

This chain links TRBV18 with TRBJ2-3, with D unresolved. Between the trimmed V and J ends, which lost 3 bases and 5 bases, there was a span of 12 bases. The CDR3 is made up of 14 amino acids. The germline CDR1 and CDR2 sequences are KGHSH and LQKENI. The CDR3 loop is CASSPRSPEDTQYF. The DNA for the CDR3 is TGTGCCAGCTCACCCCGGTCCCCCGAAGATACGCAGTATTTT.

The genes are TRBV6-6 and TRBJ2-5; D remains unclear. V was clipped by 2 bases and J by 5 bases, with 6 bases between them. Germline V gene lookup returns CDR1 MNHNY and CDR2 SVGAGI (reference sequence). CDR3 size: 12 residues. DNA of the CDR3: TGTGCCAGCAGTTACCGCGGTGAGACCCAGTACTTC. This translates into CASSYRGETQYF.

The CDR3 loop is CASRGTSGRRTYNEQFF. The CDR3 coding sequence is TGTGCCAGCAGGGGGACTAGCGGGAGGAGGACCTACAATGAGCAGTTCTTC. V usage is TRBV28 and J usage is TRBJ2-1, with 15 bases identical to TRBD2. Trimming took 6 bases from V and 2 from J; bases not matched to a gene: 5. The germline gives CDR1 MDHEN, CDR2 SYDVKM. The CDR3 spans 17 residues. Full variable domain (missing parts from reference TRBV28 and TRBJ2-1): DVKVTQSSRYLVKRTGEKVFLECVQDMDHENMFWYRQDPGLGLRLIYFSYDVKMKEKGDIPEGYSVSREKKERFSLILESASTNQTSMYLCASRGTSGRRTYNEQFFGPGTRLTVL.

A word on this clone: Other nucleotide sequences from this sample produce the same CDR3. The CDR3 coding sequence is TGTGCCAGTAGTATAAGGGGTAACTATGGCTACACCTTC. It is translated as CASSIRGNYGYTF. The chain uses TRBV19 and TRBJ1-2; maybe TRBD1 (5 bases). Trimming took off 2 bases at V and 1 base at J, with 5 bases between the two ends. This CDR3 is 13 amino acids long. Germline assignment: CDR1 LNHDA and CDR2 SQIVND (reference sequence).

The chain combines TRBV15 with TRBJ2-2; D perhaps matches TRBD1 (6 bases). Germline V gene data show CDR1 as LNHNV and CDR2 as YYDKDF (reference sequence). The CDR3 is 15 amino acids. With 4 bases removed from V and 1 base from J, the gap between germline ends came to 10 bases. The chain's CDR3 is CATSKGHKNTGELFF. The CDR3 nucleotides are TGTGCCACCAGCAAGGGACACAAGAACACCGGGGAGCTGTTTTTT.

This rearrangement joins TRBV21-1 to TRBJ1-1; the D call TRBD1 from the table was never checked on the DNA. TRBV21-1 is a listed pseudogene. The CDR3 runs 14 residues. CDR3 residues: CANHPFTVANEAFF. CDR3 bases: TGTGCCAACCACCCCTTCACAGTGGCAAATGAAGCTTTCTTT.

This chain links TRBV27 with TRBJ1-6, with unresolved D. Germline CDR1 MNHEY, CDR2 SMNVEV (reference sequence). The CDR3 sequence is 15 residues long. V lost 6 bases and J 2 bases, leaving 11 bases between the germline ends. CDR3 in DNA: TGTGCCAGCAGCCCGGGAAACGCCTATAATTCACCCCTCCACTTT. Translation gives CASSPGNAYNSPLHF.

The CDR3 is CASSILPPGTGGEQYF. In DNA, the CDR3 is TGCGCCAGCAGCATTCTACCCCCCGGGACAGGGGGTGAGCAGTACTTC. V is TRBV4-1 and J is TRBJ2-7; TRBD1 matches at 11 bases. The CDR3 length is 16 residues. CDR1 is MGHRA, CDR2 YSYEKL, per germline. V trimming: 5 bases; J trimming: 7 bases; junction bases outside the gene matches: 13.

This chain connects TRBV7-2 to TRBJ2-7; a possible D gene is TRBD2 (5 bases). The CDR3 sequence is 15 residues long. Germline CDR1 is SGHTA and CDR2 is FQGNSA. Trimming shortened V by 1 base and J by 5 bases, and 15 bases separated the two germline ends. The DNA of the CDR3 is TGTGCCAGCAGCTTAGAGCCAAGGACTCCCAACGAGCAGTACTTC. Amino acids: CASSLEPRTPNEQYF.

This clone was observed once. This chain joins TRBV5-1 and TRBJ2-2, with D possibly matching TRBD2 (6 bases). Germline loops: CDR1 SGHRS, CDR2 YFSETQ. There are 14 residues in the CDR3. The V end lost 2 bases, the J end lost 6 bases, and 11 bases lay between the germline ends. The CDR3 loop is CASSFSPGAGELFF. CDR3 in DNA: TGCGCCAGCAGCTTCTCACCGGGAGCCGGGGAGCTGTTTTTT. Filled out from reference TRBV5-1 and TRBJ2-2, the complete variable domain reads KAGVTQTPRYLIKTRGQQVTLSCSPISGHRSVSWYQQTPGQGLQFLFEYFSETQRNKGNFPGRFSGRQFSNSRSEMNVSTLELGDSALYLCASSFSPGAGELFFGEGSRLTVL.

V usage is TRBV18 and J usage is TRBJ2-1; the D is unclear. Germline CDR1 KGHSH, CDR2 LQKENI. V shed 2 bases and J shed 6 bases, with 11 bases lying between them. The CDR3 totals 14 residues. DNA for the CDR3: TGTGCCAGCTCACCATACTCCGTGAGCAATGAGCAGTTCTTC. Its protein is CASSPYSVSNEQFF. The whole variable domain, filled in from reference TRBV18 and TRBJ2-1, reads NAGVMQNPRHLVRRRGQEARLRCSPMKGHSHVYWYRQLPEEGLKFMVYLQKENIIDESGMPKERFSAEFPKEGPSILRIQQVVRGDSAAYFCASSPYSVSNEQFFGPGTRLTVL.

The chain has TRBV6-1 and TRBJ1-4, with TRBD1 matching over 9 bases. J lost 6 bases, V lost 10 bases, and 9 bases had no gene match. The V gene's germline CDR1 is MNHNS and CDR2 SASEGT. This CDR3 is 14 amino acids long. CDR3 residues: CATKPGTGYEKLFF. The CDR3 coding sequence is TGTGCCACAAAGCCCGGGACAGGGTATGAAAAACTGTTTTTT.

V usage is TRBV7-3 and J usage is TRBJ2-2; D is unclear. This CDR3 region has 14 residues. Germline lookup yields CDR1 SGHTA and CDR2 FQGTGA. V lost 6 bases, J lost 0 bases, and 8 bases lay in between. The CDR3 reads CASRPGSNTGELFF. CDR3 coding DNA: TGTGCCAGCAGACCCGGGTCGAACACCGGGGAGCTGTTTTTT.

This chain uses TRBV6-5 with TRBJ2-5; no firm D call. Deletions cut 2 bases from V and 1 base from J, with 11 bases between. CDR1 MNHEY and CDR2 SVGAGI come from the germline V gene. The CDR3 is 15 residues long. The CDR3 here is CASSYHRSLQETQYF. The CDR3 DNA sequence: TGTGCCAGCAGTTACCACCGGAGCCTCCAAGAGACCCAGTACTTC.

The rearrangement joins TRBV7-8 to TRBJ2-3, with D possibly TRBD2 on 5 matching bases. Germline values: CDR1 SGHVS, CDR2 FQNEAQ. Trimming took off 5 bases at V and 4 bases at J, with 16 bases between the two ends. This CDR3 is 15 amino acids long. The CDR3 nucleotides read TGTGCCAGCAGCCCGCCTGGGAGTCGGGCAGATACGCAGTATTTT. Residues: CASSPPGSRADTQYF. Full variable domain (outside the CDR3, taken from reference TRBV7-8 and TRBJ2-3): GAGVSQSPRYKVAKRGQDVALRCDPISGHVSLFWYQQALGQGPEFLTYFQNEAQLDKSGLPSDRFFAERPEGSVSTLKIQRTQQEDSAVYLCASSPPGSRADTQYFGPGTRLTVL.

This rearrangement joins TRBV4-2 to TRBJ2-4, with no clear D. The CDR3 covers 17 residues. V gave up 0 bases and J gave up 5 bases, with 17 bases separating them. CDR1 LGHNA and CDR2 YNFKEQ come from the germline V gene. The CDR3 nucleotides are TGTGCCAGCAGCCAAGATAGAGCCTCCGGGTTGGAAAACATTCAGTACTTC. Protein sequence: CASSQDRASGLENIQYF.

This chain joins TRBV7-3 and TRBJ1-1; maybe TRBD1 (6 bases). The CDR3 length is 13 residues. Germline V gene lookup returns CDR1 SGHTA and CDR2 FQGTGA. Trimming took 5 bases from V and 3 from J, leaving 10 bases between them. In DNA, the CDR3 is TGTGCCAGCAGCCCGGACAGAGACACTGAAGCTTTCTTT. Translating gives CASSPDRDTEAFF. Looking up the rest from reference TRBV7-3 and TRBJ1-1 gives the full variable domain: GAGVSQTPSNKVTEKGKYVELRCDPISGHTALYWYRQSLGQGPEFLIYFQGTGAADDSGLPNDRFFAVRPEGSVSTLKIQRTERGDSAVYLCASSPDRDTEAFFGQGTRLTVV.

The chain employs TRBV6-5 and TRBJ2-2, with D possibly TRBD1 on 5 matching bases. This CDR3 spans 15 amino acids. Trimming left V 2 bases short and J 0 bases short, with 7 bases between. From germline, CDR1 is MNHEY and CDR2 SVGAGI. The CDR3 sequence is CASSYRGSNTGELFF. The CDR3 DNA is TGTGCCAGCAGTTACAGGGGATCGAACACCGGGGAGCTGTTTTTT.

The rearrangement uses TRBV5-5 and TRBJ1-2, with TRBD1 matching over 7 bases. CDR3 length: 14 amino acids. Trimming removed 3 bases from V and 0 bases from J; junction bases left unmatched: 2. Germline CDR1 reads SGHKS; CDR2 reads YYEKEE (reference sequence). In DNA, the CDR3 is TGTGCCAGCAGCTGGGGACAGTCTAACTATGGCTACACCTTC. The encoded protein is CASSWGQSNYGYTF.

The J gene is TRBJ2-3, the V gene TRBV5-1; TRBD2 agrees at 8 bases. The CDR3 loop spans 15 amino acids. V lost 1 base, J lost 0 bases, and 1 base stayed unmatched. Germline CDR1 reads SGHRS; CDR2 reads YFSETQ. CDR3 coding DNA: TGCGCCAGCAGCTTGTCGGGGGGGAGCACAGATACGCAGTATTTT. Translation gives CASSLSGGSTDTQYF.